The present TCR beta chain was sequenced within a study of monozygotic twins with inflammatory bowel disease (dated by TCRdb to the late 2010s). General notes on the study: The full study comprised 28 monozygotic twin pairs: nine German pairs (four IBD-concordant, five IBD-discordant) and 19 IBD-discordant Danish pairs. The search for disease-associated traits relied mainly on comparing, within discordant pairs, IBD patients with their genetically identical healthy co-twins. Each individual had, on average, about 151 000 unique TCRalpha sequences and 181 000 unique TCRbeta sequences available for analysis. On the study overall, not on this receptor specifically: Compared with healthy twins, IBD patients had fewer clonotypes in common with other individuals, a difference most pronounced in patients showing signs of disease activity. A decrease in TCRbeta repertoire diversity, as measured by inverse Simpson index, was observed in IBD patients compared with their healthy co-twins. The results gave no support for a single strong signal or clonotype linked to IBD. Differing immunosuppressive treatments among patients may have added background noise and inter-individual variability to the repertoires. Concordant and discordant twins showed no difference in repertoire similarity, possibly because of limited statistical power. The analysis was unable to tell apart different T cell subtypes.

Library prep was done by 5' RACE. Each TCR library was prepared from roughly 3,800 ng of total RNA. For each sample, cDNA was synthesized in eight separate reactions using SMARTScribe reverse transcriptase. Unique molecular identifiers containing a 6-nucleotide sample barcode were introduced through template switching during cDNA synthesis. TCRalpha and TCRbeta cDNA was amplified in two nested PCRs of 16 and 9 cycles, and bead purification was carried out after each PCR. Before amplification, the cDNA was treated with uracil DNA-glycosylase and purified using the QIAquick PCR purification kit. In the second PCR, Illumina TruSeq-compatible adapters and sample-specific barcodes were added. TapeStation and Qubit were used to check library quality and concentration, and roughly 4.8 ng of each library went into the pool. Pooled libraries were sequenced on an Illumina HiSeq2500 single-index Rapid Run with 2 x 100 bp reads and custom sequencing primers. The authors' analysis ran thus. MiGEC version 1.2.6 was used for UMI-based consensus assembly to correct PCR and sequencing errors. V(D)J alignment, clonotype assembly and CDR3 extraction were performed with MiXCR version 2.1.1. Gene usage, clonotype sharing and MAIT/NKT TCR abundance were normalised by analysing the top 1000, 10 000 and 20 000 clonotypes per sample. Diversity was computed as the inverse Simpson index with the vegan R package after downsampling to 27 000 UMIs. Paired Mann-Whitney U tests were applied to discordant twin pairs, and Benjamini-Hochberg correction was used for multiple testing. Through TCRdb reprocessing, the reads give one entry per CDR3 protein sequence; DNA is omitted. None of the V and J calls come from the authors' own analysis; TCRdb made them. This sample's table has entries for 150,000 to 200,000 distinct CDR3 sequences. Approximately 3% of the sample rests with the top ten.

From a lookup of the germline V gene, CDR1 and CDR2 are SGHAT and FQNNGV. Including the terminal cysteine and phenylalanine, the CDR3 comprises 13 residues. No nucleotide data were recorded. A 2.5 ml peripheral blood sample was drawn into PAXgene tubes per donor and stored at -80°C. Total RNA was isolated from whole blood with the PAXgene blood miRNA kit on an automated QIAcube, without T cell sorting. Deep TCRalpha and TCRbeta repertoire profiling with unique molecular barcoding was performed on peripheral blood of monozygotic twin pairs concordant or discordant for inflammatory bowel disease. Smoking habits were recorded for all twin pairs, with individuals classified as current, former or never smokers. As concerns this clonotype: The specificity of this receptor is unknown.

The sequenced material came from blood. This TCR derives from a human donor with ulcerative colitis or Crohn's disease, or a healthy co-twin of an affected twin (not recorded which). This chain joins TRBV11-2 to TRBJ2-6. The CDR3 protein sequence reads: CASVRSGANVLTF.